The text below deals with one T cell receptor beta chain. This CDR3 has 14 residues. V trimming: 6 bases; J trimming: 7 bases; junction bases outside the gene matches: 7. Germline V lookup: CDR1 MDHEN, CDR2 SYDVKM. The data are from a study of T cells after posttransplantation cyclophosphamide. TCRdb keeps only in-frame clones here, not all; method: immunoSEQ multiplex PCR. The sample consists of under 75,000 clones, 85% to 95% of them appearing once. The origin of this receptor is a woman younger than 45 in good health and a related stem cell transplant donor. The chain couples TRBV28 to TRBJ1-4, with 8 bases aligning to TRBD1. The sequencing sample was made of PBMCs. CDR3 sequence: CASRASGGVEKLFF. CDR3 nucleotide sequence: TGTGCCAGCAGGGCTTCAGGGGGCGTTGAAAAACTGTTTTTT. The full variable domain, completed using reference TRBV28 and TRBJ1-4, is DVKVTQSSRYLVKRTGEKVFLECVQDMDHENMFWYRQDPGLGLRLIYFSYDVKMKEKGDIPEGYSVSREKKERFSLILESASTNQTSMYLCASRASGGVEKLFFGSGTQLSVL.